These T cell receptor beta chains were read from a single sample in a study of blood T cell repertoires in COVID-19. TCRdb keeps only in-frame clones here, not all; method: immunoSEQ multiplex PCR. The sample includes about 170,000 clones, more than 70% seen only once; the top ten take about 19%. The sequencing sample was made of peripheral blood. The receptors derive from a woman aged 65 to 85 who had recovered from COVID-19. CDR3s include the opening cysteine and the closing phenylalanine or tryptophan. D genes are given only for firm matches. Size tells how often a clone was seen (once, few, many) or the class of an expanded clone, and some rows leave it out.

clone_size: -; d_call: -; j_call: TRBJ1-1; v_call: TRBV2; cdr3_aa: CASEGRPGHPLNTEAFF; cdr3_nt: TGTGCCAGCGAGGGGAGACCGGGACACCCACTGAACACTGAAGCTTTCTTT
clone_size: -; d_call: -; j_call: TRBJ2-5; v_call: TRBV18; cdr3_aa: CASSLAQETQYF; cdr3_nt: TGTGCCAGCTCACTGGCTCAAGAGACCCAGTACTTC
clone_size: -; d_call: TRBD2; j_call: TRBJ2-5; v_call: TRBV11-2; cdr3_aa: CASSIRAGGPETQYF; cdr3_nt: TGTGCCAGCAGCATTAGGGCGGGGGGGCCGGAGACCCAGTACTTC
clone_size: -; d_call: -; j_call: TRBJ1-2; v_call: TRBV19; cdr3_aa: CASSMDGDGDGYTF; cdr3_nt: TGTGCCAGTAGTATGGACGGCGACGGGGATGGCTACACCTTC
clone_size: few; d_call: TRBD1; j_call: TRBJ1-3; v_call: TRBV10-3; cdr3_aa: CATQGAILSGSGNTIYF; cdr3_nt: TGTGCCACACAGGGGGCCATTTTAAGTGGCTCTGGAAACACCATATATTTT
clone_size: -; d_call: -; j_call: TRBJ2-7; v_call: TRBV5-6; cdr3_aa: CASSPGSPYEQYF; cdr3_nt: TGTGCCAGCAGCCCGGGGTCCCCCTACGAGCAGTACTTC
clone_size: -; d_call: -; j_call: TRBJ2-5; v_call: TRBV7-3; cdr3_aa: CASSTNPSETQYF; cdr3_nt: TGTGCCAGCAGCACAAACCCTTCGGAGACCCAGTACTTC
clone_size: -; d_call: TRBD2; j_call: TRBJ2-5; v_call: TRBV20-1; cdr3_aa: CSASHGGGYQETQYF; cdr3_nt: TGCAGTGCTAGTCACGGCGGGGGGTACCAAGAGACCCAGTACTTC
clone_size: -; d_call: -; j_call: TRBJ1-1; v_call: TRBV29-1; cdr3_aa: CSVSPKLRGEAFF; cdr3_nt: TGCAGCGTTTCCCCTAAACTACGGGGTGAAGCTTTCTTT
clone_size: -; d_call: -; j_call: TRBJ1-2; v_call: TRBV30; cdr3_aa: CAWSAPSEGAVGYTF; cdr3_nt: TGTGCCTGGAGCGCCCCCAGCGAGGGAGCAGTTGGCTACACCTTC
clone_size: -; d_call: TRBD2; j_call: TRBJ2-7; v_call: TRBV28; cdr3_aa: CASSGASGSAPHSYEQYF; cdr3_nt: TGTGCCAGCAGCGGGGCTAGCGGGAGTGCCCCTCATTCCTACGAGCAGTACTTC
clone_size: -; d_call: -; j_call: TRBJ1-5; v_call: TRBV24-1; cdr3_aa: CATSEPGGGNQPQHF; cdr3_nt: TGTGCCACCAGTGAGCCGGGGGGTGGCAATCAGCCCCAGCATTTT
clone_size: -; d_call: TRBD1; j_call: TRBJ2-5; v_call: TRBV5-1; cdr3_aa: CASSRGDRGEETQYF; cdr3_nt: TGCGCCAGCAGCAGGGGAGACAGGGGCGAAGAGACCCAGTACTTC
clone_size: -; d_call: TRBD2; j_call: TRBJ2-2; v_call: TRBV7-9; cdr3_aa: CASRTRGGAGGPTGELFF; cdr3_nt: TGTGCCAGCAGAACCCGGGGGGGAGCGGGGGGACCCACCGGGGAGCTGTTTTTT
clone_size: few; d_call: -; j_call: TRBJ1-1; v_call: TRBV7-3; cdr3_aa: CASSLGGSMNTEAFF; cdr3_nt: TGTGCCAGCAGCCTCGGGGGTAGCATGAACACTGAAGCTTTCTTT
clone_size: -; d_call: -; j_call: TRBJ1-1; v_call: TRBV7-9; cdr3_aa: CASSLGAGTEAFF; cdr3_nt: TGTGCCAGCAGCTTAGGGGCGGGCACTGAAGCTTTCTTT
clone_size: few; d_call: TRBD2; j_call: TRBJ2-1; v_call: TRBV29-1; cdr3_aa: CSVEGGGPWNEQFF; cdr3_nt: TGCAGCGTTGAAGGCGGGGGACCATGGAATGAGCAGTTCTTC
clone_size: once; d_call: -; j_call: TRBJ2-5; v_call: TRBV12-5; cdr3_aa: CASAFGQVQETQYF; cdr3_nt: TGTGCTAGTGCCTTCGGCCAGGTTCAAGAGACCCAGTACTTC
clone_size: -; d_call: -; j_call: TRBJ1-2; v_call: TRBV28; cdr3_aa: CASRLGGSNNYGYTF; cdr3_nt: TGTGCCAGCAGGCTAGGAGGGAGCAATAACTATGGCTACACCTTC
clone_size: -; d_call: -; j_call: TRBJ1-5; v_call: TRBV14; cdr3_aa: CASSPNQGQPQHF; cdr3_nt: TGTGCCAGCAGCCCGAACCAGGGCCAGCCCCAGCATTTT
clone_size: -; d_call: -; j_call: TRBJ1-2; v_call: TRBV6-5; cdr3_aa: CASSRAGFEGYTF; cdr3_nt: TGTGCCAGCAGTCGAGCAGGGTTTGAAGGCTACACCTTC
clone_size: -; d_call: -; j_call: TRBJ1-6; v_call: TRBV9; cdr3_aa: CASRPGVGEDYSPLHF; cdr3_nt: TGTGCCAGCAGGCCCGGAGTGGGGGAGGACTACTCACCCCTCCACTTT
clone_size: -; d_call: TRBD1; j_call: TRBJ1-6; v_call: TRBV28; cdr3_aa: CASSLATGGWSPLHF; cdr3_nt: TGTGCCAGCAGTTTAGCTACAGGGGGCTGGTCACCCCTCCACTTT
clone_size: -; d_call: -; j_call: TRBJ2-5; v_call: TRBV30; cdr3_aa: CATGGWQETQYF; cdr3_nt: TGTGCCACTGGGGGGTGGCAAGAGACCCAGTACTTC
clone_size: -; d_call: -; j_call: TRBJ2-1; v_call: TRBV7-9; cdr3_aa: CASSFISENNEQFF; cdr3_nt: TGTGCCAGCAGCTTTATTAGCGAAAACAATGAGCAGTTCTTC
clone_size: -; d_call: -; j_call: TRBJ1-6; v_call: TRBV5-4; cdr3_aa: CATTGQPNSPLHF; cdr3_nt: TGTGCCACCACCGGACAGCCTAATTCACCCCTCCACTTT
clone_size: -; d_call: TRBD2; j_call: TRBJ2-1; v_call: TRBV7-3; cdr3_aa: CASSPQGTRGSYNEQFF; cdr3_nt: TGTGCCAGCAGCCCCCAGGGGACTAGGGGGTCCTACAATGAGCAGTTCTTC
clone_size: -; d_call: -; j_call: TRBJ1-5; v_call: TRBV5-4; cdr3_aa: CASSPAPGGSQPQHF; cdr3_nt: TGTGCCAGCAGCCCGGCCCCAGGCGGGTCTCAGCCCCAGCATTTT
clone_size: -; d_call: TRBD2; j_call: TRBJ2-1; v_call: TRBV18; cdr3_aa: CASSPGVGSGGTRYNEQFF; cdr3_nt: TGTGCCAGCTCACCAGGTGTCGGTAGCGGGGGGACCCGCTACAATGAGCAGTTCTTC
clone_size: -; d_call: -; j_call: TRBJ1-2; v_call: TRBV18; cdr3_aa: CASSPPRATTNYGYTF; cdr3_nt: TGTGCCAGCTCACCACCGAGGGCCACTACTAACTATGGCTACACCTTC
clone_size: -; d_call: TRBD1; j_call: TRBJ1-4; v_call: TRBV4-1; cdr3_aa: CASSQVSGQGAMREKLFF; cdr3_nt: TGCGCCAGCAGCCAAGTTTCGGGTCAGGGGGCGATGCGTGAAAAACTGTTTTTT
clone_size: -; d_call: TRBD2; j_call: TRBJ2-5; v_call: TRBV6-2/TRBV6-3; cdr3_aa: CASSPRGDQETQYF; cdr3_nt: TGTGCCAGCAGCCCTCGGGGGGACCAAGAGACCCAGTACTTC
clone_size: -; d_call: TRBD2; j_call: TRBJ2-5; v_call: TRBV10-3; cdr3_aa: CAIREAGGGQETQYF; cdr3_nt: TGTGCCATCAGAGAAGCGGGGGGGGGCCAAGAGACCCAGTACTTC
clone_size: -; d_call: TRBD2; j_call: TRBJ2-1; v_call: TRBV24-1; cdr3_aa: CATRGGGNEQFF; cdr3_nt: TGTGCCACCCGCGGCGGGGGAAATGAGCAGTTCTTC
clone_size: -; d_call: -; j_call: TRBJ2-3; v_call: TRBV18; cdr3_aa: CASSPMASTDTQYF; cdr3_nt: TGTGCCAGCTCACCAATGGCTAGCACAGATACGCAGTATTTT
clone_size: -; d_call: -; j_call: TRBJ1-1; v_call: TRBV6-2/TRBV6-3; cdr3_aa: CASSGQLNTEAFF; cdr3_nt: TGTGCCAGCAGCGGACAGTTGAACACTGAAGCTTTCTTT
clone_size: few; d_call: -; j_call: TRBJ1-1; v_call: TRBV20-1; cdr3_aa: CSATPVAEAFF; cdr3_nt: TGCAGTGCCACCCCGGTGGCTGAAGCTTTCTTT
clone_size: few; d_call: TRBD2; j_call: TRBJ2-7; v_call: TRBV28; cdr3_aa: CASRPPGAGGPYEQYF; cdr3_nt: TGTGCCAGCAGACCACCTGGAGCGGGAGGGCCTTACGAGCAGTACTTC
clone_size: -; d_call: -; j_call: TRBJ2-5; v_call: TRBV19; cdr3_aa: CASSIGRGETQYF; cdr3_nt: TGTGCCAGTAGTATAGGTAGAGGGGAGACCCAGTACTTC
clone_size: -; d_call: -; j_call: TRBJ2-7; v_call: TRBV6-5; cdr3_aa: CASKTGVPYYEQYF; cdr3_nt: TGTGCCAGCAAAACAGGTGTTCCCTACTACGAGCAGTACTTC
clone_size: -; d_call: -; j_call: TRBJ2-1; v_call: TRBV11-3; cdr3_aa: CASSLGTYRGSDNEQFF; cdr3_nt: TGTGCCAGCAGCTTGGGGACTTACCGGGGATCAGACAATGAGCAGTTCTTC
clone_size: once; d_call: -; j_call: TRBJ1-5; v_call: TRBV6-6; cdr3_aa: CASSYPTGNQPQHF; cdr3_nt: TGTGCCAGCAGTTACCCCACAGGGAATCAGCCCCAGCATTTT
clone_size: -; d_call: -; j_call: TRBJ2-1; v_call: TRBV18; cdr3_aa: CASSPSWAERYNEQFF; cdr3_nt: TGTGCCAGCTCACCATCCTGGGCAGAGAGATACAATGAGCAGTTCTTC
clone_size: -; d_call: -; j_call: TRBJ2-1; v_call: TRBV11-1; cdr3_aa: CASSTQGYEQFF; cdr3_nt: TGTGCCAGCAGCACCCAGGGCTATGAGCAGTTCTTC
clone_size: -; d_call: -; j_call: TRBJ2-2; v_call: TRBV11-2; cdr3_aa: CASGSQGSGTGELFF; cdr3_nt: TGTGCCAGCGGATCGCAGGGGTCGGGCACCGGGGAGCTGTTTTTT
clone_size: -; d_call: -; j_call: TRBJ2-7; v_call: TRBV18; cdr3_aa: CASSPPGGPEQYF; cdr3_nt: TGTGCCAGCTCACCACCGGGGGGGCCCGAGCAGTACTTC
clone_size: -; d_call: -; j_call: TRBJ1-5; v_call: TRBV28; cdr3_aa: CASRSQEDQPQHF; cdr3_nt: TGTGCCAGCAGATCACAGGAAGATCAGCCCCAGCATTTT
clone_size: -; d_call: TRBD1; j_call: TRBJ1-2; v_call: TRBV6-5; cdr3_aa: CASTMGQGVHYGYTF; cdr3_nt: TGTGCCAGCACAATGGGACAGGGCGTGCACTATGGCTACACCTTC
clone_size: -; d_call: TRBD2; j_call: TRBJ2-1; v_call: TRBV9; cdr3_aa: CASSPAGGGYNEQFF; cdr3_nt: TGTGCCAGCAGCCCTGCTGGCGGGGGGTACAATGAGCAGTTCTTC
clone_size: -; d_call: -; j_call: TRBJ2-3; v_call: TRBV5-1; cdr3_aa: CASGPGHTDTQYF; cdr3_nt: TGCGCCAGCGGCCCCGGACACACAGATACGCAGTATTTT
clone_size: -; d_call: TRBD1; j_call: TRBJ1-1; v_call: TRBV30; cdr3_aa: CAWSPGQGARGTEAFF; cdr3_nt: TGTGCCTGGAGTCCGGGACAGGGGGCGCGGGGCACTGAAGCTTTCTTT
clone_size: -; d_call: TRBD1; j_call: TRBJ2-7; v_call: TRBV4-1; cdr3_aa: CASSQGQGGPYEQYF; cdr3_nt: TGCGCCAGCAGCCAAGGACAGGGCGGGCCCTACGAGCAGTACTTC
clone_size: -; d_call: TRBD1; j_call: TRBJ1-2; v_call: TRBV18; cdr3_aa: CASSPSGQGDYGYTF; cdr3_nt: TGTGCCAGCTCACCATCAGGACAGGGGGACTATGGCTACACCTTC
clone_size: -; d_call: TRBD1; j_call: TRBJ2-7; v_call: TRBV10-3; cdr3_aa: CAIQGADEQYF; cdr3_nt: TGTGCCATACAGGGGGCGGACGAGCAGTACTTC